The 14 T cell receptor beta chains below were found in one sample sequenced in a study of tumor and adjacent non-tumor tissue in lung cancer. The library came from three nested PCR rounds adapted from ARM-PCR protocols. A single record per CDR3 protein comes from TCRdb applying MiXCR to the multiplex PCR reads. The sample has over 80,000 distinct CDR3 sequences, roughly three quarters seen once. RNA was extracted from bulk tissue without any cell sorting. More than 3 cm separated this lung sample from the edge of the tumor. Source material: distant non-tumor lung tissue. Every receptor here comes from a woman aged 45 to 65 with non-small cell lung cancer.

This clonotype was detected once. This could be a read error, since a much larger clone is one nucleotide away. The V and J genes are TRBV20-1 and TRBJ2-2; 8 bases align to TRBD2. Per germline, CDR1 DFQATT and CDR2 SNEGSKA (reference sequence). This CDR3 spans 15 amino acids. Here the CDR3 reads CSASWREVNTGELLF. CDR3 DNA: TGCAGTGCATCTTGGCGGGAGGTCAACACCGGGGAGCTGCTTTTT.

This clonotype came up once. The chain recombines TRBV18 with TRBJ2-1; tentative D call: TRBD1 (6 bases). CDR1 is KGHSH and CDR2 is LQKENI in the germline V gene. Trimming pared 3 bases from V and 13 bases from J, leaving 22 bases between. CDR3 length: 15 amino acids. The CDR3 DNA sequence: TGTGCCAGCTCACCGAAAGTTTACAGGGCGAGGCGTCAGTTCTTC. This translates into CASSPKVYRARRQFF.

J is TRBJ2-1 and V is TRBV6-1, with D perhaps matching TRBD1 (6 bases). V was clipped by 1 base and J by 6 bases, with 19 bases between them. This CDR3 contains 17 residues. Germline V gene sequence: CDR1 MNHNS, CDR2 SASEGT. This CDR3 is CASSEDGLGGTSNEQFF. CDR3 bases: TGTGCCAGCAGTGAAGATGGGCTAGGGGGAACCTCCAATGAGCAGTTCTTC.

On this clonotype itself: Since no conserved phenylalanine or tryptophan closes the CDR3, a read error is the likely cause. The chain uses TRBV14 and TRBJ2-3; TRBD2 matches at 15 bases. V gave up 4 bases and J gave up 4 bases; unmatched junction bases: 9. CDR1 and CDR2 (germline): SGHDN, FVKESK. This CDR3 has 18 amino acids. The CDR3 region has the DNA TGTGCCAGCAGCCGACCCGGACTAGCGGGAGGGGTCGCAGATACGCAGTATCTT. Translation gives CASSRPGLAGGVADTQYL.

The sample holds a few counts of this clonotype. At one end the junction does not follow the germline gene, possibly because of a read error. This chain connects TRBV5-1 to TRBJ2-1; maybe TRBD2 (5 bases). This CDR3 contains 14 residues. Germline CDR1 is SGHRS and CDR2 is YFSETQ. CDR3 nucleotide sequence: TGTGCCAGCAGCGTACATCCCAACGGGGATGAGCAGTTCTTC. It is translated as CASSVHPNGDEQFF. Complete variable domain (other parts from reference TRBV5-1 and TRBJ2-1): KAGVTQTPRYLIKTRGQQVTLSCSPISGHRSVSWYQQTPGQGLQFLFEYFSETQRNKGNFPGRFSGRQFSNSRSEMNVSTLELGDSALYLCASSVHPNGDEQFFGPGTRLTVL.

V is TRBV6-1 and J is TRBJ1-5; D may be TRBD1 (6 bases). The CDR3 totals 14 residues. V was cut by 10 bases and J by 11 bases, with 24 bases left in between. Germline-derived CDR1 and CDR2 are MNHNS and SASEGT. CDR3 DNA: TGTGCCACCCGAACGGGGGGGCTCAATGAGTCCCAGCATTTT. Protein product: CATRTGGLNESQHF.

Notes on this clonotype: Compared with germline, one end of the junction differs, possibly owing to a read error. V usage is TRBV6-5 and J usage is TRBJ2-7, with unresolved D. The germline V gene has CDR1 MNHEY and CDR2 SVGAGI. The CDR3 covers 14 residues. As DNA, the CDR3 is TGTGACAGCAGTTACGGGTATAGCTCCTACGAGCAATACTTC. Translation: CDSSYGYSSYEQYF.

Remarks on this clonotype: An end of the junction does not agree with germline; a read error may underlie this. The J gene is TRBJ2-7, the V gene TRBV11-2, with D perhaps being TRBD1 or TRBD2 (5 bases each). The CDR3 contains 14 residues. Germline V CDR1 and CDR2: SGHAT, FQNNGV. The CDR3 region is CAGSLLAEEGEQYF. CDR3 bases: TGTGCCGGCAGCCTACTCGCGGAAGAGGGGGAGCAGTACTTC. The full variable domain, rest sourced from reference TRBV11-2 and TRBJ2-7, is EAGVAQSPRYKIIEKRQSVAFWCNPISGHATLYWYQQILGQGPKLLIQFQNNGVVDDSQLPKDRFSAERLKGVDSTLKIQPAKLEDSAVYLCAGSLLAEEGEQYFGPGTRLTVT.

This clonotype was counted ten times or more. This chain links TRBV12-3 or TRBV12-4 with TRBJ1-5; 7 bases line up with TRBD1. The CDR3 is 14 amino acids. V was clipped by 2 bases and J by 6 bases; unmatched bases: 4. In DNA, the CDR3 is TGTGCCAGCAGTTTAAACAGGGGAAGTCAGCCCCAGCATTTT. Residues: CASSLNRGSQPQHF.

Details on this clonotype: The junction departs from the called germline gene at one end, perhaps through a read error. The chain couples TRBV5-1 to TRBJ2-2; D possibly corresponds to TRBD2 (5 bases). The CDR3 loop spans 15 amino acids. Germline CDR1 reads SGHRS; CDR2 reads YFSETQ. In nucleotides, the CDR3 is TGCTCCAGCAGCTTCCAGGCGGGGAACACCGGGGAGCTGTTTTTT. This sequence encodes CSSSFQAGNTGELFF.

About this clonotype itself: A read error may be the cause here, since a much bigger clone is one base away. This chain connects TRBV11-2 to TRBJ2-1, with TRBD2 as a possible D gene (5 bases). The germline V gene encodes CDR1 SGHAT and CDR2 FQNNGV. The CDR3 is 14 amino acids. The CDR3 loop is CANSLDTGLNEQFF. The DNA for the CDR3 is TGTGCCAACAGCTTAGATACGGGGTTAAATGAGCAGTTCTTC.

Notes on this clonotype: In this CDR3 the conserved last residue, phenylalanine or tryptophan, is missing, so a read error is likely. The chain uses TRBV4-1 and TRBJ2-5; possibly TRBD1 for D (6 bases). This CDR3 region has 15 residues. Looked up from germline, CDR1 is MGHRA and CDR2 is YSYEKL. V lost 0 bases to trimming and J lost 3 bases, with 11 bases between them. This chain's CDR3 is CASSQEGQTEETQYL. In DNA form, the CDR3 reads TGCGCCAGCAGCCAAGAAGGACAGACAGAAGAGACCCAGTACCTT.

Note on this clonotype: Relative to the germline gene, one junction end is altered; a read error may explain this. The rearrangement joins TRBV29-1 to TRBJ2-5; D is possibly TRBD1 (6 bases). The germline gives CDR1 SQVTM, CDR2 ANQGSEA. The CDR3 covers 13 residues. CDR3 protein: CSAEESKGETHYF. The CDR3, as DNA: TGCAGCGCCGAGGAGTCCAAGGGGGAGACCCATTACTTC.

A remark on this clonotype: The missing conserved phenylalanine or tryptophan at the end of this CDR3 makes a read error likely. No DNA is shown, since the ends of the CDR3 on it are uncertain; the CDR3 is the one TCRdb lists. The chain uses TRBV29-1 and TRBJ1-2. The CDR3 is 13 amino acids in total, end residues counted. Germline lookup yields CDR1 SQVTM and CDR2 ANQGSEA. CDR3 sequence: CSVDRAANYGYTS.